This T cell receptor (beta chain) was obtained from a study of blood T cell repertoires in COVID-19 (dated by TCRdb to the early 2020s). Background for the entire study: Collaborator samples came from the United States, Italy and Spain and covered acute and convalescent phases of COVID-19. The repertoires were made available in a free public database intended to serve as a resource for research on the immune response to SARS-CoV-2. Where available, HLA class I and class II types were taken from metadata supplied by the sample provider and were not determined by assay-based typing. The prospective study material was composed of cDNA or gDNA derived from T cells, B-cell-depleted T cells, or PBMCs. The sample metadata nearly always contained a de-identified subject ID, COVID-19 status, age in years and sex. Samples came from the ongoing ImmuneRACE study (first 160 participants) plus 1,254 subjects from 6 global collaborators. Deeply sampled blood TCRbeta repertoires from subjects exposed to, actively infected with, or recovered from COVID-19 were included in the dataset.

Each collaborating institution followed its own protocols to collect whole blood in K2EDTA tubes. For TCRbeta analysis, collaborators shipped samples in one of three forms: frozen whole blood, isolated PBMCs, or DNA extracted from either of those sample types. A word on this clone: The antigen it binds to is not known. No base qualities exist here, and no much larger clone lies one base off it.

Cut back by 10 bases and 7 bases, the V and J ends lie 8 bases apart. The CDR3 numbers 10 residues from cysteine through phenylalanine. Only the CDR3 region is kept as DNA, spanning 30 bases read in frame from base 1. The germline V gene yields MDHEN for CDR1 and SYDVKM for CDR2. Results and caveats for the whole study, not just this receptor: How much clinical and demographic metadata was included differed by source and by participant, and the metadata was provided uncurated.

The immunoSEQ Assay, a bias-controlled multiplex PCR, was used to amplify TCRbeta CDR3 regions from genomic DNA. The paper's data handling went like this. The number of nucleated cells in each sample was estimated from the amplification of reference gene primers within the assay. To quantify the absolute abundance of each unique TCRbeta CDR3 rearrangement, sequence reads were collapsed and filtered. Productive Simpson clonality was computed per sample as the square root of Simpson's diversity index over productive rearrangements. Sourced from immuneACCESS, this table was stored by TCRdb with only in-frame sequences that have V and J called. A share of the clones is absent; for the studies checked, an unresolved V gene accounts for under half, and the remainder has no known explanation. Clone size and the V and J calls come from that table; the DNA yielded D and trimming. This sample holds 170,000 or so clones; 85% to 95% were observed only once. 0.53% of the sample rests with the top ten.

The clonotype was recovered from a man aged 50-59 years with acute or convalescent COVID-19. The specimen sequenced was peripheral blood. The chain is made from TRBV28 and TRBJ1-5, with the D gene not confidently named. The DNA is TGTGCCACAGAGGGCCAGCCCCAGCATTTT. It is translated as CATEGQPQHF. This CDR3, with the reference TRBV28 and TRBJ1-5 proteins standing in past its ends, gives the full variable domain DVKVTQSSRYLVKRTGEKVFLECVQDMDHENMFWYRQDPGLGLRLIYFSYDVKMKEKGDIPEGYSVSREKKERFSLILESASTNQTSMYLCATEGQPQHFGDGTRLSIL.